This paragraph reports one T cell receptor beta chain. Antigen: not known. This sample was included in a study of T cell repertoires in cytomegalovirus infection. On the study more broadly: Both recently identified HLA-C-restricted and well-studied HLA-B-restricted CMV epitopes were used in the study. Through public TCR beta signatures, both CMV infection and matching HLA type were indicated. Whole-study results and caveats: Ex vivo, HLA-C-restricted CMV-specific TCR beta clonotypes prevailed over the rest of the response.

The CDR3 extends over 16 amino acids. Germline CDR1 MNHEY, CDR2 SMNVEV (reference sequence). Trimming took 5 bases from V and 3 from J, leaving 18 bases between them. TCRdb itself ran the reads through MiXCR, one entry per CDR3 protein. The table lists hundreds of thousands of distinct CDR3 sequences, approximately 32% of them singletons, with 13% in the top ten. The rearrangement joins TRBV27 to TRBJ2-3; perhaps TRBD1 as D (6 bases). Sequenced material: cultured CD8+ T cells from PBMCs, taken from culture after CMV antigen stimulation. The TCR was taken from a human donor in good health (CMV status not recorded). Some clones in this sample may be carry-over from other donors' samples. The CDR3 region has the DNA TGTGCCAGCAGTGAAAGACAGGCCCTCGGGACAGATACGCAGTATTTT. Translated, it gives CASSERQALGTDTQYF.